This entry describes one T cell receptor beta chain. No antigen is known for it. The library attached unique molecular identifiers to individual cDNA molecules. TCRdb re-derived calls from the RACE reads in MiXCR, one entry per CDR3 protein. This sample carries some 65,000 distinct CDR3 sequences, around 6.5% of them seen once, and the ten largest clones take around 3.4%. The sample comes from a study of human T cells and chemical hapten exposure. For the study at large: Small differences in pooled library volume mainly drove the variation in TCR yields per sample.

Notes on the study in general: DPC sensitization did not alter TCRs above 1 in 1000 frequency.

Time point described: healthy volunteer bleed at 6 weeks. From whole blood left unfractionated, total RNA was extracted. The CDR3 has 15 amino acids. Trimming took off 6 bases at V and 0 bases at J, with 14 bases between the two ends. CDR1 and CDR2 from the germline V gene are LGHNA and YSLEER. The source is a female donor in good health. Some clones in this sample may be carry-over from other donors' samples. Sequenced: whole blood. V usage is TRBV4-3 and J usage is TRBJ1-1; TRBD1 is a possible D gene (5 bases). CDR3 bases: TGCGCCAGCAGATGGGGCAGCTCCATGAACACTGAAGCTTTCTTT. Residues: CASRWGSSMNTEAFF.